A single sample gave rise to the 20 T cell receptor beta chains below, sequenced in a study of tumor-infiltrating lymphocytes in primary liver carcinoma. Unsorted whole blood yielded blood RNA, and germline DNA was extracted as well. Reverse transcription of approximately 500 ng total RNA with a constant-region primer produced TCR beta cDNA. Libraries covering TCR beta were generated through three nested multiplex PCR rounds (using a slightly modified ARM-PCR). TRBV1-TRBV30 forward primers and a C-beta reverse primer were used in the first two PCR rounds, which each ran for about 10 cycles. TCRdb fed the multiplex PCR reads into MiXCR, producing one record per CDR3 protein. The data contain about 330,000 distinct CDR3 sequences, almost 65% of them singletons. Sequencing input: peripheral blood. These receptor sequences come from a man aged 40-49 years with primary liver carcinoma and hepatitis B virus infection.

Comment on this clonotype: The DNA is omitted, as the CDR3 cannot be located on it reliably, and the CDR3 follows TCRdb's listing. The V gene is TRBV13, the J gene TRBJ1-6; the D call TRBD1 from the table was never checked on the DNA. Including both end residues, the CDR3 is 15 amino acids long. Germline assignment: CDR1 PRHDT and CDR2 FYEKMQ (reference sequence). Here the CDR3 reads CASSLFGQGAAPLYF.

This clonotype was counted at least ten times. V gene TRBV6-6 combines with J gene TRBJ2-3, with D hard to call. CDR3 size: 12 residues. V was clipped by 1 base and J by 6 bases, with 5 bases between them. Germline-derived CDR1 and CDR2 are MNHNY and SVGAGI (reference sequence). The CDR3 loop is CASSYLEDTQYF. The CDR3 DNA is TGTGCCAGCAGTTACTTGGAGGATACGCAGTATTTT.

The V call is TRBV28, the J call TRBJ2-1; TRBD1 or TRBD2 may be the D gene (6 bases each). CDR3 length: 13 amino acids. CDR1 and CDR2 from the germline V gene are MDHEN and SYDVKM. With 6 bases removed from V and 6 bases from J, the gap between germline ends came to 12 bases. CDR3: CASRGGGFNEQFF. CDR3 in DNA: TGTGCCAGCAGAGGAGGGGGATTCAATGAGCAGTTCTTC.

Note on this clonotype: The CDR3 does not close with the conserved phenylalanine or tryptophan, likely indicating a read error. V and J are TRBV11-3 and TRBJ2-7, with 11 nucleotides matching TRBD1. The CDR3 runs 14 residues. In germline, CDR1 is SGHNT, CDR2 YENEEA. The CDR3 loop reads CAISLGTGGYEQYI. Here the CDR3 DNA reads TGTGCCATCAGCTTGGGGACAGGGGGCTACGAGCAGTACATA.

Regarding this clonotype: This may be a read error: a much more frequent sequence differs by one nucleotide. V usage is TRBV6-1 and J usage is TRBJ2-1; TRBD2 aligns across 9 bases. Germline values: CDR1 MNHNS, CDR2 SASEGT. The length of the CDR3 is 15 residues. This CDR3 reads CAGSELPAGGYEQFF. For the CDR3, the DNA is TGTGCCGGCAGTGAATTACCAGCGGGAGGCTATGAGCAGTTCTTC.

Turning to this clonotype: The CDR3 does not close with the conserved phenylalanine or tryptophan, likely indicating a read error. It is unclear where the CDR3 begins or ends on the DNA, so no DNA is shown, and the CDR3 is as TCRdb lists it. The chain links TRBV12-3 or TRBV12-4 to TRBJ1-2. The CDR3 is 12 amino acids in total, end residues counted. This CDR3 reads CASSFGEGGYTL.

This clonotype was counted at least ten times. This chain joins TRBV11-2 and TRBJ2-1; D is undetermined. Germline assignment: CDR1 SGHAT and CDR2 FQNNGV. V lost 5 bases and J lost 2, with 25 bases in between. CDR3 length: 19 amino acids. The CDR3 sequence: CASSRNDASQFPPYNEQFF. The CDR3 coding sequence is TGTGCCAGCAGCCGCAACGATGCCTCGCAATTCCCTCCCTACAATGAGCAGTTCTTC.

As for this clonotype: The junction differs from germline at one of its ends, possibly a read error. V is TRBV10-2 and J is TRBJ1-5, with a tentative D call TRBD1 (5 bases). The CDR3 has 13 residues. Germline V gives CDR1 WSHSY, CDR2 SAAADI. DNA of the CDR3: TGCGCCAACAGTGAGGCAGGGTTCCAGCCCCAGCATTTT. This translates into CANSEAGFQPQHF.

Many counts were recorded for this clonotype. Germline is not matched at one junction end, which may reflect a read error. The CDR3 reads CAAGRDTEAFF. In DNA form, the CDR3 reads TGCGCCGCAGGGAGGGACACTGAAGCTTTCTTT. The J gene is TRBJ1-1, the V gene TRBV10-3, with a tentative D call TRBD1 (5 bases). Germline CDR1 is ENHRY and CDR2 is SYGVKD. This CDR3 comprises 11 residues.

The rearrangement joins TRBV12-3 or TRBV12-4 to TRBJ2-5; 7 positions agree with TRBD2. The CDR3 runs to 16 residues. The ends lost 5 bases at V and 5 bases at J; junction bases unmatched: 14. The CDR3 nucleotides read TGTGCCAGCAGTCAGGATCGGCGGGAGAGGATGGAGACCCAGTACTTC. It translates to CASSQDRRERMETQYF.

This clonotype was seen ten or more times. This chain connects TRBV4-3 to TRBJ2-2; 9 bases map to TRBD2. J lost 3 bases, V lost 2 bases, and 4 bases had no gene match. The CDR3 length is 16 residues. The germline CDR1 and CDR2 sequences are LGHNA and YSLEER. The DNA for the CDR3 is TGCGCCAGCAGCCAACTCGCTAGCGGGGACACCGGGGAGCTGTTTTTT. Residues: CASSQLASGDTGELFF.

Worth noting for this clonotype: At one end the junction does not follow the germline gene, possibly because of a read error. The CDR3 nucleotides are TGTGCCAGTAGCTTAGATCAGGCAGGGAAGACAGATACGCAGTATTTT. The encoded protein is CASSLDQAGKTDTQYF. V and J are TRBV11-2 and TRBJ2-3, with D possibly being TRBD1 (5 bases). The CDR3 contains 16 residues. Germline V gene data show CDR1 as SGHAT and CDR2 as FQNNGV. The full variable domain, completed using reference TRBV11-2 and TRBJ2-3, is EAGVAQSPRYKIIEKRQSVAFWCNPISGHATLYWYQQILGQGPKLLIQFQNNGVVDDSQLPKDRFSAERLKGVDSTLKIQPAKLEDSAVYLCASSLDQAGKTDTQYFGPGTRLTVL.

The chain employs TRBV6-1 and TRBJ1-5; TRBD1 matches 10 bases. The trim removed 0 bases at V and 6 bases at J, leaving 8 bases unmatched. CDR1 and CDR2 from the germline V gene are MNHNS and SASEGT. CDR3 length equals 17 residues. The CDR3 sequence is CASSEARGQGTRQPQHF. CDR3 nucleotides: TGTGCCAGCAGTGAAGCGCGGGGACAGGGGACGCGTCAGCCCCAGCATTTT.

This clonotype was counted only a few times. A read error may explain this, as a much larger clone is one base away. The chain has TRBV5-4 and TRBJ2-5, with D possibly being TRBD2 (6 bases). The CDR3 totals 13 residues. From germline, CDR1 is SGHNT and CDR2 YYREEE (reference sequence). CDR3 sequence reads: CVSSAGREETQYF. The CDR3 DNA sequence: TGTGTCAGCAGCGCGGGGCGAGAAGAGACCCAGTACTTC.

In this sample, this clonotype turned up many times. The chain links TRBV6-2 or TRBV6-3 to TRBJ2-1, with TRBD2 as a possible D gene (6 bases). The V end lost 5 bases, the J end lost 0 bases, and 14 bases lay between the germline ends. The CDR3 extends over 16 amino acids. From germline, CDR1 is MNHEY and CDR2 SVGEGT. Here the CDR3 reads CASSPQRRASYNEQFF. CDR3 nucleotides: TGTGCCAGCAGTCCTCAAAGGAGGGCCTCCTACAATGAGCAGTTCTTC.

This chain uses TRBV5-6 with TRBJ2-7, with unresolved D. Trimming left V 0 bases short and J 9 bases short, with 16 bases between. The CDR3 length is 14 residues. Germline V lookup: CDR1 SGHDT, CDR2 YYEEEE. The CDR3 bases are TGTGCCAGCAGCTTGGGGCGTACAATACGAGTGCAGTACTTC. It codes for CASSLGRTIRVQYF.

The table lists this clonotype with a few counts. A junction boundary mismatches the germline segment, possibly from a read error. The V and J genes are TRBV29-1 and TRBJ2-7; no definite D call. CDR3 size: 14 residues. Germline V CDR1 and CDR2: SQVTM, ANQGSEA. CDR3 DNA: TGCAGCATTGAAATAGAGCGTGAGACCTACGAGCAGTACTTC. Residues: CSIEIERETYEQYF.

In its sample, this clonotype was seen once. With a much larger clone just one base away, this may be a read error. The chain joins TRBV6-1 to TRBJ1-5, with D tentatively TRBD1 (5 bases). The ends were cut back, 4 bases at V and 3 bases at J, with 13 bases in the middle. Per the germline V gene, CDR1 is MNHNS and CDR2 is SASEGT. This CDR3 contains 15 residues. The CDR3 here is CASSAAGIDNQPQHF. The CDR3 DNA reads as TGTGCCAGCAGTGCAGCAGGGATCGACAATCAGCCCCAGCATTTT.

Comment on this clonotype: In this CDR3 the conserved last residue, phenylalanine or tryptophan, is missing, so a read error is likely. The rearrangement uses TRBV7-9 and TRBJ2-1; possibly TRBD1 for D (5 bases). V gave up 1 base and J gave up 8 bases, with 12 bases separating them. The germline V gene has CDR1 SEHNR and CDR2 FQNEAQ (reference sequence). The CDR3 extends over 14 amino acids. The CDR3 DNA reads TGTGCCAGCAGCTTAGGAAATACAGGCGATGAGCAGTTCTCC. Protein product: CASSLGNTGDEQFS.

V gene TRBV4-3 combines with J gene TRBJ2-7; D gene unclear. Between the trimmed V and J ends, which lost 1 base and 2 bases, there was a span of 15 bases. The CDR3 is 16 residues long. Germline values: CDR1 LGHNA, CDR2 YSLEER. This chain's CDR3 is CASSQVVGPPTYEQYF. The DNA for the CDR3 is TGCGCCAGCAGCCAAGTGGTAGGGCCCCCAACCTACGAGCAGTACTTC.